Given below is one T cell receptor (beta chain) in context. Its antigen remains undetermined. There are no base qualities to consult, and no much larger clone falls within one base. This record comes from a study of identical twins (dated by TCRdb to about 2016). Background for the entire study: The study deep-sequenced TCR alpha and beta repertoires from monozygotic twins, unrelated adults of various ages and cord blood to test whether fetal clonotypes persist. Replicate twin experiments were performed at different times using different library preparation protocols to rule out contamination.

What the study reported, not specific to this receptor: In monozygotic twins, out-of-frame TCR alpha sharing was systematically underestimated by recombination models, although the models agreed with sharing between unrelated individuals. Abundant cord blood beta clonotypes carried fewer insertions; young adult naive repertoires showed a weaker similar trend, while memory repertoires showed none. Because the same donors could not be followed over many years, the conclusions relied on cross-sectional statistical analysis. Compared with coincidental sharing between unrelated individuals, out-of-frame TCR alpha sequences shared between twins had an excess of sequences with low generation probability. In beta out-of-frame sequences, excess twin sharing was weaker, because having fewer shared sequences lowered the signal-to-noise ratio. Zero-insertion analyses could be partly confounded by invariant T cells such as MAIT and iNKT, though diverse VJ usage argued against such confounding for most clonotypes.

The library came from 5' RACE. The instrument was an Illumina HiSeq 2000. A universal primer binding site was added through template switching, and the final cDNA carried a unique molecular identifier so that TCR cDNA molecules could be counted accurately. Specific primers in the conserved constant-segment region were used to synthesize first-strand cDNA for TCR alpha and beta chains. To control for contamination, each cDNA library was double barcoded with a SMART-Mk sample barcode plus Illumina barcodes. TruSeq adapter sequences, together with Illumina sample barcodes, were added in two successive PCR steps. The TCR alpha and beta cDNA libraries were sequenced on the Illumina HiSeq platform using custom primers. The original pipeline was this. Raw reads were processed with MiGEC to extract unique molecular identifiers, and MiXCR was used to determine CDR3 positions. For each individual, recombination models were inferred using an EM algorithm with the repgenHMM and IGoR tools. The tcR package in R was used for shared clonotype analysis, with sharing normalized by the product of cloneset sizes. To study raw recombination without the effects of thymic and clonal selection, out-of-frame nonproductive sequences were analyzed. TCRdb applied fastp at Q25 and MiXCR to the public reads, then kept only in-frame beta chains. All rows with the same CDR3 protein become a single entry with the most common DNA and genes. These V and J calls derive from TCRdb rather than the authors' analysis. The sample table contains 690,000 or so distinct CDR3 sequences; only one count was recorded for roughly 8% of them. About 0.98% of the sample rests with the top ten.

Only healthy Caucasian donors were included. Three pairs of female monozygotic twins, all aged roughly 18 to 29 years, made up the twin cohort. The RNA used for TCR libraries was isolated from peripheral blood mononuclear cells. From a lookup of the germline V gene, CDR1 and CDR2 are SGHTA and FQGNSA. The CDR3 holds 13 amino acids from the cysteine to the phenylalanine. Only CDR3 DNA is held: 39 bases, read in frame from base 1. The V end loses 8 bases and the J end loses 3 bases, and a stretch of 11 bases separates them. The sample was also reused in another study, on yellow fever vaccine responses in identical twins. As the second study states: The T cell response to vaccination in identical twins was reported by the authors to appear partly convergent and partly personalized. The study precisely tracked vaccine-responding T cell clones in identical twins.

The TCR originated in a woman younger than 35 in good health. Sequencing used PBMCs. The receptor chain draws on TRBV7-2 and TRBJ2-1; 6 matching bases give a weak D call of TRBD1. The CDR3 has the sequence CASGQGLYNEQFF. The nucleotide sequence reads as follows: TGTGCCAGCGGTCAGGGGCTCTACAATGAGCAGTTCTTC.